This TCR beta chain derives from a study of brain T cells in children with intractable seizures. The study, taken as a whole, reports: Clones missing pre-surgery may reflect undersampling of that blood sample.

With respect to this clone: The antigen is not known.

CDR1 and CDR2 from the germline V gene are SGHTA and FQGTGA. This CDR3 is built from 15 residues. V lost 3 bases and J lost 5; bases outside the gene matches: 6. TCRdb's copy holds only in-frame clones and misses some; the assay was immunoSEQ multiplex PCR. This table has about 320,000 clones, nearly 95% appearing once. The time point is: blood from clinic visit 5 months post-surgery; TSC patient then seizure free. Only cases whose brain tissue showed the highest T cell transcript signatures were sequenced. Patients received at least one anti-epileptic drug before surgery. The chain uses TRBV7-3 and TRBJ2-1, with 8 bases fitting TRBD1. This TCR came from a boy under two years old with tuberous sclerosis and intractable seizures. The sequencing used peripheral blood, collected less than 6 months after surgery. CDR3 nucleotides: TGTGCCAGCAGCTTGGTAGACAGGGGAAACAATGAGCAGTTCTTC. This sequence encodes CASSLVDRGNNEQFF.